The 12 T cell receptor beta chains reported below all come from one sample, sequenced in a study of beta chain features in type 1 diabetes. Expressed TCRB transcripts got sequenced, as all isolated RNA was reverse transcribed. Clones were sequenced by immunoSEQ multiplex PCR, and TCRdb holds only the in-frame ones, with some missing. The sample has about 210,000 clones, roughly 10% seen once. The sample was central memory CD4+ T cells from blood. The receptors were gathered from a young man in good health.

The V gene is TRBV28, the J gene TRBJ2-7; 8 nucleotides match TRBD1. J lost 2 bases, V lost 5 bases, and 8 bases had no gene match. This CDR3 contains 15 residues. CDR1 and CDR2 from the germline V gene are MDHEN and SYDVKM. For the CDR3, the DNA is TGTGCCAGCAGTCAAAGACAGGGGCAAACCTACGAGCAGTACTTC. As protein: CASSQRQGQTYEQYF.

This clone occurred a few times. CDR3 nucleotides: TGTGCCAGCAGTGTTTCCGGGACCTGGAGGAATCAGCCCCAGCATTTT. Its protein product is CASSVSGTWRNQPQHF. The chain employs TRBV7-2 and TRBJ1-5; a weak D match, TRBD1 (5 bases). Germline loops: CDR1 SGHTA, CDR2 FQGNSA. The V end was cut by 6 bases, the J end by 4 bases, with 19 bases between. The CDR3 sequence is 16 residues long.

About this clone itself: Other nucleotide sequences from this sample produce the same CDR3. J is TRBJ2-3 and V is TRBV11-3, with TRBD2 matching 13 bases. Germline trimming cut 1 base from V and 3 bases from J; bases unmatched to any gene: 1. CDR1 is SGHNT, CDR2 YENEEA, per germline. This CDR3 is 16 amino acids long. The CDR3 sequence: CASSLGTSGRTDTQYF. CDR3 in DNA: TGTGCCAGCAGCTTAGGGACTAGCGGGAGAACAGATACGCAGTATTTT.

The chain has TRBV5-8 and TRBJ2-1; D gene ambiguous. Germline CDR1 SGHTS, CDR2 YDEGEE. The V end lost 4 bases, the J end lost 4 bases, and 15 bases lay between the germline ends. This CDR3 region has 15 residues. The CDR3 here is CASSLLGKGYNEQFF. The CDR3 DNA reads as TGTGCCAGCAGCCTCCTCGGAAAAGGGTACAATGAGCAGTTCTTC.

The chain couples TRBV7-9 to TRBJ2-3; maybe TRBD2 (6 bases). V was cut by 2 bases and J by 2 bases, with 14 bases left in between. CDR1 is SEHNR, CDR2 FQNEAQ, per germline (reference sequence). The CDR3 has 16 residues. The CDR3 nucleotides read TGTGCCAGCAGCTTACAAGGCGGGATAACCACAGATACGCAGTATTTT. Residues: CASSLQGGITTDTQYF.

This sequence joins TRBV5-4 and TRBJ2-3; D uncertain. The CDR3 spans 11 residues. V lost 7 bases and J 3 bases, leaving 6 bases between the germline ends. Germline loops: CDR1 SGHNT, CDR2 YYREEE (reference sequence). Here the CDR3 reads CASGNTDTQYF. CDR3 nucleotide sequence: TGTGCCAGCGGAAATACAGATACGCAGTATTTT.

The chain links TRBV6-5 to TRBJ2-1; a possible D gene is TRBD2 (6 bases). V lost 6 bases to trimming and J lost 6 bases, with 12 bases between them. CDR1 MNHEY and CDR2 SVGAGI come from the germline V gene. This CDR3 is 13 amino acids long. Here the CDR3 DNA reads TGTGCCAGCAGGGGTAGTAGCGGCAATGAGCAGTTCTTC. Amino acid sequence: CASRGSSGNEQFF.

This clone was observed a handful of times. The chain recombines TRBV7-2 with TRBJ2-1; D unclear. CDR1 SGHTA and CDR2 FQGNSA come from the germline V gene. The ends were cut back, 1 base at V and 10 bases at J, with 11 bases in the middle. This CDR3 is 13 amino acids long. The CDR3 sequence: CASSLVVDGEQFF. CDR3 coding DNA: TGTGCCAGCAGCTTAGTGGTAGACGGGGAGCAGTTCTTC. The complete variable domain, with remaining parts taken from reference TRBV7-2 and TRBJ2-1, reads GAGVSQSPSNKVTEKGKDVELRCDPISGHTALYWYRQSLGQGLEFLIYFQGNSAPDKSGLPSDRFSAERTGGSVSTLTIQRTQQEDSAVYLCASSLVVDGEQFFGPGTRLTVL.

The chain has TRBV18 and TRBJ2-4, with 11 bases matching TRBD1. Trimming took 2 bases from V and 2 from J; bases not matched to a gene: 5. Germline loops: CDR1 KGHSH, CDR2 LQKENI. The CDR3 totals 17 residues. The CDR3 is CASSPSGQGVTKNIQYF. The CDR3 DNA is TGTGCCAGCTCACCATCGGGACAGGGGGTGACCAAAAACATTCAGTACTTC.

The chain joins TRBV7-2 to TRBJ2-4; D is uncertain. V lost 5 bases to trimming and J lost 0 bases, with 11 bases between them. Germline V gene lookup returns CDR1 SGHTA and CDR2 FQGNSA. This CDR3 comprises 15 residues. The CDR3: CASSRTALAKNIQYF. The CDR3 DNA reads TGTGCCAGCAGCCGGACGGCACTAGCCAAAAACATTCAGTACTTC.

This clone was detected many times. The chain is built from TRBV14 and TRBJ2-5; no firm D call. Germline assignment: CDR1 SGHDN and CDR2 FVKESK. V was shortened by 2 bases and J by 7 bases, with 8 bases between the two germline ends. There are 12 residues in the CDR3. In nucleotides, the CDR3 is TGTGCCAGCAGCCAATCCTTTTGGACCCAGTACTTC. Protein sequence: CASSQSFWTQYF.

The chain couples TRBV25-1 to TRBJ2-6; 9 positions match TRBD1. The junction had 5 bases not matched to a gene; V was cut back by 6 bases and J by 2 bases. Germline loops: CDR1 MGHDK, CDR2 SYGVNS. CDR3 length: 16 amino acids. The CDR3 spells CASSGTGSTGANVLTF. CDR3 in DNA: TGTGCCAGCAGCGGGACAGGGTCAACTGGGGCCAACGTCCTGACTTTC.